This is a list of T cell receptor beta chains from one sample in a study of blood T cell dynamics during melanoma immunotherapy. Sequencing was performed with immunoSEQ multiplex PCR; in TCRdb, only in-frame clones are kept and a portion is missing. This table has approximately 28,000 clones, approximately 80% appearing once. The sample consisted of blood, taken from a patient treated with checkpoint blockade. The origin of the receptors is a human donor with melanoma. The CDR3 runs from the conserved cysteine through the conserved F or W. The order of the fields is V gene, J gene, clone size, D gene, CDR3 DNA, CDR3 protein. D genes are given only for firm matches. The listing skips clone size in some rows; elsewhere it reads once, few, many or a size class.

>TRBV9|TRBJ1-2|.|TRBD1
TGTGCCAGCAGCGTAGGCGGGACAGGGGGAGCAGTAGCTAACTATGGCTACACCTTC
CASSVGGTGGAVANYGYTF
>TRBV28|TRBJ2-5|.|TRBD2
TGTGCCAGCAGGGAGGTAGGGCTAGCGGGAGGGCAAGAGACCCAGTACTTC
CASREVGLAGGQETQYF
>TRBV10-3|TRBJ2-1|.|TRBD1
TGTGCCATCAGTGAAGGGACAGGGATCTACAATGAGCAGTTCTTC
CAISEGTGIYNEQFF
>TRBV7-9|TRBJ2-3|.|TRBD2
TGTGCCAGCAGCCCTAGAGAAGCGGGGCGGGAAGATACGCAGTATTTT
CASSPREAGREDTQYF
>TRBV5-8|TRBJ2-1|.|TRBD2
TGTGCCAGCAGCTCGAGACTAGCGGGAGTAAATGAGCAGTTCTTC
CASSSRLAGVNEQFF
>TRBV19|TRBJ1-5|.|.
TGTGCCAGTAGTATAAGAGGGGAACGTCAGCCCCAGCATTTT
CASSIRGERQPQHF
>TRBV4-3|TRBJ1-6|.|.
TGCGCCAGCAGCCAAGATGGCTCCTATAATTCACCCCTCCACTTT
CASSQDGSYNSPLHF
>TRBV5-4|TRBJ2-1|.|TRBD2
TGTGCCAGCAGCACGGGACTACCAGACAATGAGCAGTTCTTC
CASSTGLPDNEQFF
>TRBV19|TRBJ1-5|.|.
TGTGCCAGTAGTATTGATCAACAGAGGAGGGCCAATCAGCCCCAGCATTTT
CASSIDQQRRANQPQHF
>TRBV10-3|TRBJ1-5|few|.
TGTGCCACTCTAGCAGACACAGGGTTCGGACAGCCCCAGCATTTT
CATLADTGFGQPQHF
>TRBV5-1|TRBJ1-1|.|.
TGCGCCAGCAGCTCCGGGACACTTAACACTGAAGCTTTCTTT
CASSSGTLNTEAFF
>TRBV6-6|TRBJ2-4|.|TRBD2
TGTGCCAGCAGTAAACTAGCGGGGGGGCCCGCAAACATTCAGTACTTC
CASSKLAGGPANIQYF
>TRBV6-4|TRBJ1-2|.|.
TGTGCCAGCAGTCCCGGGAGTTTCCAAGAACCCTATGGCTACACCTTC
CASSPGSFQEPYGYTF
>TRBV5-5|TRBJ2-1|once|.
TGTGCCAGCAGCGGGGACGAAACCTCTTACAATGAGCAGTTCTTC
CASSGDETSYNEQFF
>TRBV2|TRBJ2-4|.|.
TGTGCCAGCAGTGGACAGGAGCTAGCCAAAAACATTCAGTACTTC
CASSGQELAKNIQYF
>TRBV30|TRBJ1-2|.|.
TGTGCCTGGAACGGGGACGGTCGCAGTGGAGGCTACACCTTC
CAWNGDGRSGGYTF
>TRBV19|TRBJ2-5|.|TRBD2
TGTGCCAGTAGTATCGGAACGGGAGGGCCGTTCTTGGAGACCCAGTACTTC
CASSIGTGGPFLETQYF
>TRBV6-5|TRBJ2-7|.|.
TGTGCCAGCAGTTACTCGAGAAAGGGGGAGCAGTACTTC
CASSYSRKGEQYF
>TRBV5-1|TRBJ2-5|.|.
TGCGCCAGCAGCTTGGAGGGGACCCAGTACTTC
CASSLEGTQYF
>TRBV27|TRBJ1-4|.|TRBD1
TGTGCCAGCAGTACCTGGACAGGGAGCGGGGAAAAACTGTTTTTT
CASSTWTGSGEKLFF
>TRBV4-1|TRBJ1-2|.|.
TGCGCCAGCAGCCAAGAAAACAGGGTCCAACATGGCTACACCTTC
CASSQENRVQHGYTF
>TRBV13|TRBJ2-1|.|.
TGTGCCAGCAGCTTAGGATGGAATGAGCAGTTCTTC
CASSLGWNEQFF
>TRBV6-5|TRBJ1-3|.|TRBD1
TGTGCCAGCAGTTACTCGACAGGGGGCATGGGAAACACCATATATTTT
CASSYSTGGMGNTIYF
>TRBV7-6|TRBJ2-1|.|.
TGTGCCAGCAGCTTCGTACTGGCCTCCTACAATGAGCAGTTCTTC
CASSFVLASYNEQFF
>TRBV9|TRBJ2-3|.|TRBD2
TGTGCCAGCAGCGTAGACTCAGCGGGGTCGACAGATACGCAGTATTTT
CASSVDSAGSTDTQYF
>TRBV6-1|TRBJ1-1|.|TRBD1
TGTGCCAGCAGTCCCGGACAGGCCTCTTCCTCTGAAGCTTTCTTT
CASSPGQASSSEAFF
>TRBV5-8|TRBJ1-5|.|.
TGTGCCAGCAGCTTGGGGGGGGCCTCTAGCAATCAGCCCCAGCATTTT
CASSLGGASSNQPQHF
>TRBV28|TRBJ2-1|.|.
TGTGCCAGCAGTTTGAAGAAGAAGTTCTTC
CASSLKKKFF
>TRBV7-6|TRBJ1-5|.|TRBD1
TGTGCCAGCCGGAGGCTATCGCTCAGATCGGGGCAGGGGGTACCCCAGCATTTT
CASRRLSLRSGQGVPQHF
>TRBV9|TRBJ2-2|.|TRBD2
TGTGCCAGCAGCGTAGAGCGGGGGGGCCGCAGGGAGCTGTTTTTT
CASSVERGGRRELFF
>TRBV7-2|TRBJ1-4|.|TRBD1
TGTGCCAGCAGCTTAAATGGCGCGAGCAGGGGGAATGAAAAACTGTTTTTT
CASSLNGASRGNEKLFF
>TRBV7-5|TRBJ1-6|.|.
TGTGCCAGAAGTCTAGGACTAAATTCACCCCTCCACTTT
CARSLGLNSPLHF
>TRBV30|TRBJ2-1|.|TRBD1
TGTGCCTGGAGTGTCAAGCCGGGACAGGGGGATTTCTTC
CAWSVKPGQGDFF
>TRBV20-1|TRBJ2-7|once|.
TGCAGTGCAATTGACAGGTACGAGCAGTACTTC
CSAIDRYEQYF
>TRBV6-5|TRBJ1-3|.|.
TGTGCCAGCAGTGACCAGGGTTGGGGAAACACCATATATTTT
CASSDQGWGNTIYF
>TRBV5-1|TRBJ1-1|few|.
TGCGCCAGCAGGCGAGAAACTGAAGCTTTCTTT
CASRRETEAFF
>TRBV5-1|TRBJ1-5|.|.
TGCGCCAGCAGCTTGTCTGGGGACCGGAATCAGCCCCAGCATTTT
CASSLSGDRNQPQHF
>TRBV2|TRBJ2-3|.|.
TGTGCCAGCACCTGGACAGGGTCCGGGAGGAGCACAGATACGCAGTATTTT
CASTWTGSGRSTDTQYF
>TRBV11-2|TRBJ2-2|once|.
TGTGCCAGCAACTTGGACCCACGCCAGCCGAACACCGGGGAGCTGTTTTTT
CASNLDPRQPNTGELFF
>TRBV2|TRBJ1-5|.|.
TGTGCCAGCAACATCTGGGGGGGAGGGGAGCCCCAGCATTTT
CASNIWGGGEPQHF
>TRBV4-2|TRBJ2-3|few|.
TGTGCCAGCAGCCAAGATGCCAGCACAGATACGCAGTATTTT
CASSQDASTDTQYF
>TRBV9|TRBJ1-1|.|TRBD1
TGTGCCAGCAGCGCACCGGGACAGGGGATCGCTGAAGCTTTCTTT
CASSAPGQGIAEAFF
>TRBV7-6|TRBJ1-6|once|TRBD1
TGTGCCAGCAGCCTGAGACAGGGGAGGAATAATTCACCCCTCCACTTT
CASSLRQGRNNSPLHF
>TRBV25-1|TRBJ1-1|.|.
TGTGCCAGCAGTGAACATTTGAACACTGAAGCTTTCTTT
CASSEHLNTEAFF
>TRBV27|TRBJ2-7|.|.
TGTGCCAGCAGTTTATCTCGAGGCGGGACGTCCTACGAGCAGTACTTC
CASSLSRGGTSYEQYF
>TRBV14|TRBJ2-3|.|TRBD2
TGTGCCAGCAGCCAGGCCGGGACTAGCGGGAGGGGTACGCAGTATTTT
CASSQAGTSGRGTQYF
>TRBV11-2|TRBJ2-1|once|TRBD2
TGTGCCAGCAGCGACCCGGGACTAGCGGGAGTACTCTCCTACAATGAGCAGTTCTTC
CASSDPGLAGVLSYNEQFF
>TRBV9|TRBJ1-1|.|TRBD1
TGTGCCAGCAGCCGGGACAGGGTTACTGAAGCTTTCTTT
CASSRDRVTEAFF
>TRBV28|TRBJ1-1|.|.
TGTGCCAGCAGTCGTTCCCCGAGGGAGACAGCTTTCTTT
CASSRSPRETAFF
>TRBV5-6|TRBJ2-3|.|TRBD2
TGTGCCAGCAGCCCGAGACTAGCGGGAGCAACAGATACGCAGTATTTT
CASSPRLAGATDTQYF
>TRBV2|TRBJ1-3|.|.
TGTGCCAGCAGTGAGGCAGGGCAAGGAAACACCATATATTTT
CASSEAGQGNTIYF